Following are 20 T cell receptor beta chains from one sample sequenced in a study of cytomegalovirus exposure and HLA in healthy donors. PCR employed 60 Vbeta and 13 Jbeta primers. Some clones are missing from TCRdb's copy, which holds only in-frame ones; the method was immunoSEQ multiplex PCR. The data show about 120,000 clones, under 90% seen once. The sample taken for sequencing was PBMCs. The receptors here all came from a female donor in good health and CMV-seropositive.

This clone was recorded only once. The rearrangement joins TRBV2 to TRBJ2-5; tentative D call: TRBD2 (5 bases). There are 14 residues in the CDR3. Germline CDR1 is SNHLY and CDR2 is FYNNEI. The V end lost 3 bases, the J end lost 4 bases, and 12 bases lay between the germline ends. The CDR3 DNA reads as TGTGCCAGCAGTGATCGGGGATCCGTAGAGACCCAGTACTTC. It specifies CASSDRGSVETQYF.

The chain recombines TRBV6-5 with TRBJ1-1; D gene unclear. Deletions cut 0 bases from V and 0 bases from J, with 11 bases between. Germline CDR1 and CDR2: MNHEY and SVGAGI. This CDR3 is 16 amino acids long. This chain's CDR3 is CASSYSPPVMNTEAFF. In nucleotides, the CDR3 is TGTGCCAGCAGTTACTCCCCCCCAGTCATGAACACTGAAGCTTTCTTT.

In its sample, this clone was seen a few times. The chain employs TRBV19 and TRBJ1-1; 9 positions match TRBD1. This CDR3 contains 14 residues. Germline assignment: CDR1 LNHDA and CDR2 SQIVND (reference sequence). Trimming at V came to 5 bases and at J to 3 bases, leaving 4 bases not matched to a gene. The CDR3 loop reads CASSPGQGHTEAFF. CDR3 nucleotides: TGTGCCAGTAGTCCGGGACAGGGCCACACTGAAGCTTTCTTT.

The chain couples TRBV6-5 to TRBJ1-1; possibly TRBD1 for D (5 bases). Germline V gene data show CDR1 as MNHEY and CDR2 as SVGAGI. V shed 7 bases and J shed 3 bases, with 18 bases lying between them. This CDR3 contains 15 residues. The DNA for the CDR3 is TGTGCCAGCACCGACCTAAGGGGTGGGGACACTGAAGCTTTCTTT. Amino acids: CASTDLRGGDTEAFF.

The chain is built from TRBV30 and TRBJ1-6; TRBD1 is a possible D gene (6 bases). Germline V lookup: CDR1 GTSNPN, CDR2 SVGIG (reference sequence). Trimming removed 2 bases from V and 7 bases from J, with 9 bases in between. This CDR3 has 13 amino acids. The CDR3 protein is CAWSTTGNSPLHF. In DNA form, the CDR3 reads TGTGCCTGGAGTACCACAGGGAATTCACCCCTCCACTTT.

The rearrangement uses TRBV4-3 and TRBJ1-3; the match to TRBD1 covers 9 bases. The V gene's germline CDR1 is LGHNA and CDR2 YSLEER. Trimming removed 1 base from V and 2 bases from J; junction bases left unmatched: 9. There are 18 residues in the CDR3. As DNA, the CDR3 is TGCGCCAGCAGCCAAGGCTTCGGGACAGGGAATACTGGAAACACCATATATTTT. This gives the protein CASSQGFGTGNTGNTIYF.

This clone was detected once. The chain is built from TRBV20-1 and TRBJ2-5; unclear D gene. Germline CDR1 is DFQATT and CDR2 is SNEGSKA (reference sequence). Trimming pared 1 base from V and 5 bases from J, leaving 5 bases between. The CDR3 extends over 11 amino acids. The CDR3 region is CSARARETQYF. CDR3 bases: TGCAGTGCTAGAGCCAGGGAGACCCAGTACTTC.

The V call is TRBV29-1, the J call TRBJ1-4, with D possibly TRBD1 on 5 matching bases. Germline loops: CDR1 SQVTM, CDR2 ANQGSEA. The CDR3 runs 14 residues. The V gene lost 3 bases and the J gene lost 7 bases, with 15 bases spanning the gap. The CDR3 here is CSVDSSREGEKLFF. In DNA, the CDR3 is TGCAGCGTTGATTCTAGCAGGGAGGGTGAAAAACTGTTTTTT.

This clone was seen a few times. The chain links TRBV30 to TRBJ1-6; D gene unclear. V was pared by 4 bases and J by 10 bases, with 17 bases between. CDR1 is GTSNPN, CDR2 SVGIG, per germline (reference sequence). The length of the CDR3 is 14 residues. CDR3 DNA sequence: TGTGCCTGGACAGCCACGGGGTTTGGCTCACCCCTCCACTTT. Amino acid sequence: CAWTATGFGSPLHF.

V is TRBV9 and J is TRBJ2-5; TRBD2 agrees at 11 bases. Looked up from germline, CDR1 is SGDLS and CDR2 is YYNGEE. This CDR3 is 15 amino acids long. V trimming: 4 bases; J trimming: 5 bases; junction bases outside the gene matches: 7. The CDR3 loop reads CASSTGLAVLETQYF. DNA of the CDR3: TGTGCCAGCAGCACGGGACTAGCGGTCCTTGAGACCCAGTACTTC.

The V call is TRBV10-3, the J call TRBJ1-5; 7 bases map to TRBD1. The CDR3 is made up of 16 amino acids. CDR1 and CDR2 from the germline V gene are ENHRY and SYGVKD. V lost 3 bases to trimming and J lost 8 bases; unmatched junction nucleotides: 13. The CDR3, as DNA: TGTGCCATCAGTGATCAAGGGGGACAGAGACCCAAGCCCCAGCATTTT. It translates to CAISDQGGQRPKPQHF.

The V call is TRBV30, the J call TRBJ2-3; 11 positions match TRBD2. The CDR3 runs to 14 residues. The V segment lost 7 bases and the J segment 2 bases; nucleotides outside the gene matches: 5. Germline loops: CDR1 GTSNPN, CDR2 SVGIG (reference sequence). The CDR3 protein is CAFVAGGNTDTQYF. In DNA, the CDR3 is TGTGCCTTTGTAGCGGGGGGGAACACAGATACGCAGTATTTT.

The J gene is TRBJ2-3, the V gene TRBV5-4, with 7 bases matching TRBD1. Germline CDR1 reads SGHNT; CDR2 reads YYREEE (reference sequence). The CDR3 has 13 amino acids. Losses at the gene ends were 4 bases for V and 6 bases for J; bases not matched to a gene: 5. CDR3 sequence reads: CASSKGTVDTQYF. The CDR3 coding sequence is TGTGCCAGCAGCAAGGGGACAGTCGATACGCAGTATTTT.

This clone showed up just once. Other DNA sequences in this sample translate to the same CDR3. The chain links TRBV5-6 to TRBJ2-7; 9 bases fit TRBD1. V trimming: 5 bases; J trimming: 2 bases; junction bases outside the gene matches: 2. This CDR3 has 13 residues. CDR1 is SGHDT and CDR2 is YYEEEE in the germline V gene. CDR3 sequence: CASSRTGAYEQYF. CDR3 DNA: TGTGCCAGCAGTCGGACAGGGGCCTACGAGCAGTACTTC.

This clone showed up just a few times. The V and J genes are TRBV27 and TRBJ1-6; TRBD1 matches 9 bases. The CDR3 covers 16 residues. J gave up 8 bases and V 5 bases, and 10 bases lay outside the gene matches. CDR1 and CDR2 (germline): MNHEY, SMNVEV (reference sequence). The DNA of the CDR3 is TGTGCCAGCAGTCTTACCACCGGGACAGGGTATTCACCCCTCCACTTT. Encoded protein: CASSLTTGTGYSPLHF.

V and J are TRBV19 and TRBJ2-3; D unresolved. V lost 3 bases to trimming and J lost 0 bases, with 7 bases between them. Germline CDR1 and CDR2: LNHDA and SQIVND (reference sequence). The CDR3 extends over 14 amino acids. The CDR3 spells CASSMQTSTDTQYF. Here the CDR3 DNA reads TGTGCCAGTAGTATGCAGACTAGCACAGATACGCAGTATTTT.

The chain joins TRBV7-2 to TRBJ1-1; 9 bases match TRBD1. The germline V gene has CDR1 SGHTA and CDR2 FQGNSA. Trimming cost V 5 bases and J 6 bases; bases outside gene matches: 10. There are 15 residues in the CDR3. CDR3 DNA: TGTGCCAGCAGCAGCTATCCGGGACAGGGCTCTGAAGCTTTCTTT. Protein product: CASSSYPGQGSEAFF.

The rearrangement joins TRBV6-1 to TRBJ1-5; 10 bases map to TRBD1. Per the germline V gene, CDR1 is MNHNS and CDR2 is SASEGT. There are 16 residues in the CDR3. After removal of 4 bases from V and 4 bases from J, the junction contained 7 bases not matched to a gene. Here the CDR3 DNA reads TGTGCCAGCAGTGTAGGGACAGGGGTTCTTAATCAGCCCCAGCATTTT. It specifies CASSVGTGVLNQPQHF.

The chain combines TRBV5-8 with TRBJ1-6; D is possibly TRBD1 (5 bases). From germline, CDR1 is SGHTS and CDR2 YDEGEE. The CDR3 extends over 17 amino acids. Trimming stripped 4 bases from V and 4 bases from J, with 18 bases between. The CDR3 here is CASSRDSLSVYNSPLHF. The CDR3 bases are TGTGCCAGCAGCCGAGACAGTCTTTCTGTTTATAATTCACCCCTCCACTTT.

This CDR3 is CASSLGGGTDTQYF. The CDR3 bases are TGTGCCAGTAGTCTAGGGGGCGGCACAGATACGCAGTATTTT. V and J are TRBV19 and TRBJ2-3, with 7 nucleotides matching TRBD1. The CDR3 totals 14 residues. In germline, CDR1 is LNHDA, CDR2 SQIVND (reference sequence). V was pared by 5 bases and J by 1 base, with 3 bases of the junction left unmatched.